The 18 T cell receptor beta chains reported below all come from one sample, sequenced in a study of regulatory T cells in long-lasting Graves disease (dated by TCRdb to about 2021). What the time point label conveys for this sample: persistent/refractory GD, antithyroid drugs over 5 years with positive TRAb. For both TCR sequencing and RNA sequencing, RNA was extracted from PBMCs in TRIzol. Preparation of the library involved multiplex PCR. Sequencing relied on an Illumina HiSeq 4000. TCR beta libraries were built with iRepertoire HTBI primers and Arm-PCR amplification of CDR3 regions. In TCRdb, the public reads were trimmed at Q25 with fastp and aligned with MiXCR, with productive beta chains retained. All rows with the same CDR3 protein become a single entry with the most common DNA and genes. For this sample there are about 290,000 distinct CDR3 sequences; 22% appear just once. Clones ranked in the top ten supply just over 55% of the sample.

The source was peripheral blood mononuclear cells (PBMCs), collected when the disease was refractory, from a patient treated with antithyroid drugs. Receptor source: a female donor with Graves disease.

This clonotype was picked up many times. V gene TRBV28 combines with J gene TRBJ2-7; either TRBD1 or TRBD2 may fit D (7 bases each). This CDR3 has 14 residues. The germline CDR1 and CDR2 sequences are MDHEN and SYDVKM. Trimming removed 6 bases from V and 5 bases from J, with 17 bases in between. CDR3 protein: CASSQAGGVHEQYF. CDR3 coding DNA: TGTGCCAGCAGCCAGGCAGGGGGGGTCCACGAGCAGTACTTC.

This clonotype appeared many times. Compared with germline, one end of the junction differs, possibly owing to a read error. The rearrangement joins TRBV7-2 to TRBJ2-7, with 9 bases identical to TRBD2. CDR1 and CDR2 from the germline V gene are SGHTA and FQGNSA. The CDR3 has 15 residues. The CDR3 here is CASSLASGIGDEQYF. The CDR3 region has the DNA TGTGCCAGCAGCCTAGCTAGCGGGATAGGGGACGAGCAGTACTTC.

This clonotype was picked up many times. This sequence joins TRBV7-9 and TRBJ1-5, with D unresolved. The germline V gene has CDR1 SEHNR and CDR2 FQNEAQ (reference sequence). The CDR3 has 14 amino acids. V dropped 1 base and J dropped 2 bases, with 6 bases sitting between them. CDR3 bases: TGTGCCAGCAGCTTAGGGGCAGGCAATCAGCCCCAGCATTTT. Translated, it gives CASSLGAGNQPQHF.

The chain carries TRBV10-3 and TRBJ1-2, with no clear D. V dropped 2 bases and J dropped 4 bases, with 5 bases sitting between them. Germline lookup yields CDR1 ENHRY and CDR2 SYGVKD. This CDR3 has 12 amino acids. The CDR3 DNA reads as TGTGCCATCAGTGAGGGCAGCTATGGCTACACCTTC. This translates into CAISEGSYGYTF.

This clonotype has a count of ten or more. This chain joins TRBV7-2 and TRBJ2-7, with 11 bases lining up with TRBD2. J was trimmed by 5 bases and V by 6 bases; bases with no gene match: 9. The CDR3 is 15 amino acids. CDR1 SGHTA and CDR2 FQGNSA come from the germline V gene. The CDR3 coding sequence is TGTGCCAGCAGACCTCTAGCGGGAGGAATCCACGAGCAGTACTTC. Its translation is CASRPLAGGIHEQYF.

The chain carries TRBV12-3 or TRBV12-4 and TRBJ2-5, with D possibly being TRBD1 (6 bases). With 8 bases removed from V and 2 bases from J, the gap between germline ends came to 15 bases. The CDR3 runs 14 residues. The CDR3 sequence is CASGGSGPQETQYF. In DNA form, the CDR3 reads TGTGCCAGCGGGGGCTCCGGCCCGCAAGAGACCCAGTACTTC.

The table lists this clonotype with many counts. Here the CDR3 reads CSARVTGNQPQHF. CDR3 sequence (DNA): TGCAGTGCTAGAGTCACTGGGAATCAGCCCCAGCATTTT. The chain has TRBV20-1 and TRBJ1-5; D call uncertain. The CDR3 sequence is 13 residues long. Trimming pared 1 base from V and 4 bases from J, leaving 8 bases between. CDR1 is DFQATT and CDR2 is SNEGSKA in the germline V gene (reference sequence).

The chain has TRBV6-1 and TRBJ1-5; 9 nucleotides agree with TRBD1. In germline, CDR1 is MNHNS, CDR2 SASEGT. Trimming took 6 bases from V and 5 from J; bases not matched to a gene: 8. The CDR3 is made up of 15 amino acids. Here the CDR3 DNA reads TGTGCCAGCAGCCTCGCCGGGACAGGGTATCAGCCCCAGCATTTT. This codes for CASSLAGTGYQPQHF.

The chain combines TRBV5-1 with TRBJ1-6; maybe TRBD1 (6 bases). V gave up 2 bases and J gave up 8 bases, with 11 bases separating them. Germline lookup yields CDR1 SGHRS and CDR2 YFSETQ. The CDR3 sequence is 14 residues long. The DNA of the CDR3 is TGCGCCAGCAGCTTAAGGGGGGTCGATTCACCCCTCCACTTT. Amino acid sequence: CASSLRGVDSPLHF.

About this clonotype: Since a much larger clone is just one base distant, this may be a read error. The rearrangement joins TRBV20-1 to TRBJ1-6; weak D call: TRBD1 (5 bases). CDR1 and CDR2 (germline): DFQATT, SNEGSKA (reference sequence). The CDR3 extends over 13 amino acids. V lost 4 bases, J lost 6 bases, and 10 bases lay in between. The DNA of the CDR3 is TGCAGTGCTAAGGGGCAGAGTAATTCACCCCTCCACTTT. Translated, it gives CSAKGQSNSPLHF.

The gene calls are TRBV28 and TRBJ2-2; TRBD2 matches at 7 bases. With 8 bases clipped from V and 3 bases from J, the junction kept 3 bases outside the gene matches. From germline, CDR1 is MDHEN and CDR2 SYDVKM. This CDR3 region has 13 residues. DNA of the CDR3: TGTGCCAGCGGCCGGGGGGACACCGGGGAGCTGTTTTTT. It is translated as CASGRGDTGELFF.

In this sample, this clonotype turned up many times. The genes are TRBV27 and TRBJ1-5, with D hard to call. Trimming removed 5 bases at V and 0 bases at J, with 11 bases between. CDR3 size: 15 residues. Per the germline V gene, CDR1 is MNHEY and CDR2 is SMNVEV (reference sequence). The CDR3 reads CASSPEIYSNQPQHF. The DNA for the CDR3 is TGTGCCAGCAGTCCGGAAATCTATAGCAATCAGCCCCAGCATTTT.

This clonotype has a count of ten or more. The chain recombines TRBV20-1 with TRBJ2-2; D unresolved. This CDR3 has 15 residues. The germline V gene encodes CDR1 DFQATT and CDR2 SNEGSKA (reference sequence). Trimming pared 3 bases from V and 4 bases from J, leaving 15 bases between. The CDR3 sequence is CSASPSVSSTGELFF. The CDR3 DNA reads as TGCAGTGCTAGCCCCAGCGTTTCGAGCACCGGGGAGCTGTTTTTT.

This clonotype has just a few counts. The chain links TRBV20-1 to TRBJ2-3; TRBD2 agrees at 10 bases. The CDR3 runs 14 residues. After removal of 2 bases from V and 2 bases from J, the junction contained 1 base not matched to a gene. Germline V lookup: CDR1 DFQATT, CDR2 SNEGSKA (reference sequence). The CDR3 region has the DNA TGCAGTGCTAGACTAGCGGGGGTCACAGATACGCAGTATTTT. It codes for CSARLAGVTDTQYF.

This clonotype appeared a few times. The chain employs TRBV6-2 or TRBV6-3 and TRBJ2-4, with TRBD2 as a possible D gene (7 bases). Germline-derived CDR1 and CDR2 are MNHEY and SVGEGT. The germline V and J ends were trimmed by 1 base and 3 bases, with 10 bases remaining between them. The CDR3 covers 15 residues. The CDR3 nucleotides are TGTGCCAGCAGTTACTTAGGGGGGGACAAAAACATTCAGTACTTC. Protein sequence: CASSYLGGDKNIQYF.

The rearrangement links TRBV29-1 to TRBJ2-2; 9 bases agree with TRBD2. The CDR3 is 13 amino acids. The germline V gene has CDR1 SQVTM and CDR2 ANQGSEA. For the CDR3, the DNA is TGCAGTACTAGCGGGCCGAACACCGGGGAGCTGTTTTTT. Protein product: CSTSGPNTGELFF.

The chain combines TRBV5-1 with TRBJ2-7; 7 bases are a match to TRBD1. Germline CDR1 and CDR2: SGHRS and YFSETQ. This CDR3 has 15 amino acids. V was pared by 4 bases and J by 0 bases, with 7 bases of the junction left unmatched. This chain's CDR3 is CASSTGQDYSYEQYF. CDR3 bases: TGCGCCAGCAGCACCGGACAGGATTACTCCTACGAGCAGTACTTC.

This chain links TRBV4-1 with TRBJ2-7; 8 bases line up with TRBD2. This CDR3 spans 15 amino acids. The germline CDR1 and CDR2 sequences are MGHRA and YSYEKL. With V trimmed by 8 bases and J by 5 bases, 14 bases remained unmatched. As DNA, the CDR3 is TGCGCCAGCGCCCAGACACTAGCGGCGGGCGACGAGCAGTACTTC. Encoded protein: CASAQTLAAGDEQYF.